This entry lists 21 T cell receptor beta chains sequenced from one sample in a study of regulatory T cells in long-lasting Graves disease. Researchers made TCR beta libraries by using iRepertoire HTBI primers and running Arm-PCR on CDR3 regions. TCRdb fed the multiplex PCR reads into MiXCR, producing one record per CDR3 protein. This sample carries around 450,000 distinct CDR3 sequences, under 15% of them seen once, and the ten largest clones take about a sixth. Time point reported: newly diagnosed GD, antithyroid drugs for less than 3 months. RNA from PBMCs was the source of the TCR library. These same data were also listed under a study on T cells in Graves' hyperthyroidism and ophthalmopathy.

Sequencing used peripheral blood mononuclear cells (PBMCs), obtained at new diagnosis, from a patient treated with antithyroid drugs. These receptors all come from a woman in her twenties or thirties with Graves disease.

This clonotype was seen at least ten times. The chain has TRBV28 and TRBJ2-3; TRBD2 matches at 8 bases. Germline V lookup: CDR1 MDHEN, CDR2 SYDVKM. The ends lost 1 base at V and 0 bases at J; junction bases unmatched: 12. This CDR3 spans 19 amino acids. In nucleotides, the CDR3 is TGTGCCAGCAGTTTATCAGGTCCGGGAGGGCCGGCTAGCACAGATACGCAGTATTTT. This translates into CASSLSGPGGPASTDTQYF. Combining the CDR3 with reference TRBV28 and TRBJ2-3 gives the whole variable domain DVKVTQSSRYLVKRTGEKVFLECVQDMDHENMFWYRQDPGLGLRLIYFSYDVKMKEKGDIPEGYSVSREKKERFSLILESASTNQTSMYLCASSLSGPGGPASTDTQYFGPGTRLTVL.

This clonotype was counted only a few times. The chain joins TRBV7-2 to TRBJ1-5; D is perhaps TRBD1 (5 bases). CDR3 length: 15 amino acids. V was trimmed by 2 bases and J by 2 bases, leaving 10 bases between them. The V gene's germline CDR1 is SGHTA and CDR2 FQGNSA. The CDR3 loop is CASSLLGVGNQPQHF. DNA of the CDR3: TGTGCCAGCAGCTTATTAGGGGTGGGCAATCAGCCCCAGCATTTT.

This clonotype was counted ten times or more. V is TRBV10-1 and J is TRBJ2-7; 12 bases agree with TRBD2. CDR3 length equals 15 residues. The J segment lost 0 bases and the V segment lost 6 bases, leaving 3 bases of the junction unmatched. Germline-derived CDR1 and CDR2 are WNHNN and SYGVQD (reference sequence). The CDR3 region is CASSETSGGSYEQYF. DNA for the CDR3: TGCGCCAGCAGCGAGACTAGCGGGGGCTCCTACGAGCAGTACTTC.

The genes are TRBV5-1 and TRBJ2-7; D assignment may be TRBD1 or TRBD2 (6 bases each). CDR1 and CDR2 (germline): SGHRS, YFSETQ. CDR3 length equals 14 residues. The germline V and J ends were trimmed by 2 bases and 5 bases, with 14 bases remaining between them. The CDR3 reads CASSLLGGLNEQYF. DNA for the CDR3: TGCGCCAGCAGCTTATTAGGGGGGCTTAACGAGCAGTACTTC.

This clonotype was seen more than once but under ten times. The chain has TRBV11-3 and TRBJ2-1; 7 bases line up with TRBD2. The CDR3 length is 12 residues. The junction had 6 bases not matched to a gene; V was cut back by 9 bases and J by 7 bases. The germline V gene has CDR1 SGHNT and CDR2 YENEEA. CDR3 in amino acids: CASRTSINEQFF. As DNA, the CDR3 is TGTGCCAGTCGGACTAGTATAAATGAGCAGTTCTTC. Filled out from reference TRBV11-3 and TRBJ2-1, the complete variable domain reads EAGVVQSPRYKIIEKKQPVAFWCNPISGHNTLYWYLQNLGQGPELLIRYENEEAVDDSQLPKDRFSAERLKGVDSTLKIQPAELGDSAVYLCASRTSINEQFFGPGTRLTVL.

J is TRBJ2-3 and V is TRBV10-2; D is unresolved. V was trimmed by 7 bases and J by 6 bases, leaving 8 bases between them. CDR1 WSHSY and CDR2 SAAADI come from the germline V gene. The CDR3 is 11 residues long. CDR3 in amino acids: CASTTSDTQYF. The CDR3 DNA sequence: TGCGCCAGCACTACGTCGGATACGCAGTATTTT.

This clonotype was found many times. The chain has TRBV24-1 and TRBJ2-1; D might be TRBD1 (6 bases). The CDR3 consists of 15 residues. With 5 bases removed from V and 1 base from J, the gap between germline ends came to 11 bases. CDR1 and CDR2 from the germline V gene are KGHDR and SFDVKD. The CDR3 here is CATSALQGSYNEQFF. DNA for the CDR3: TGTGCCACCAGTGCGCTGCAGGGGTCCTACAATGAGCAGTTCTTC.

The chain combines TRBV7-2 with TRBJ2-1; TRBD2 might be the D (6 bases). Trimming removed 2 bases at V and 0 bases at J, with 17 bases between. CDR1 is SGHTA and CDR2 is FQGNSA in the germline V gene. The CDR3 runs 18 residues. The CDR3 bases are TGTGCCAGCAGCTTAAACCCGGGACTGCTAAGCTCCTACAATGAGCAGTTCTTC. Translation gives CASSLNPGLLSSYNEQFF.

The CDR3 spells CASSLAYGTEQFF. The CDR3, as DNA: TGTGCCAGCAGCTTAGCATACGGGACAGAGCAGTTCTTC. The J gene is TRBJ2-1, the V gene TRBV7-8, with D possibly matching TRBD1 (6 bases). V dropped 0 bases and J dropped 10 bases, with 10 bases sitting between them. The CDR3 has 13 residues. Germline lookup yields CDR1 SGHVS and CDR2 FQNEAQ.

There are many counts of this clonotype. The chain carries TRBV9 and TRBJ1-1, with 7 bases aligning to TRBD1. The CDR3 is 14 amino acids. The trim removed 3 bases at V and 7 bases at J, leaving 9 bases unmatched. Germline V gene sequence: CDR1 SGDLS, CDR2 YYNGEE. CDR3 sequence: CASSGWARDSEAFF. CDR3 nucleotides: TGTGCCAGCAGCGGTTGGGCTAGGGACAGTGAAGCTTTCTTT.

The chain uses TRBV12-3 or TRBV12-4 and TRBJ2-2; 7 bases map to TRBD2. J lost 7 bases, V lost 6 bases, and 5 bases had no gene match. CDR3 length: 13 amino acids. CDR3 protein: CASSPSGSGELFF. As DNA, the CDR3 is TGTGCCAGCAGCCCTAGCGGAAGCGGGGAGCTGTTTTTT.

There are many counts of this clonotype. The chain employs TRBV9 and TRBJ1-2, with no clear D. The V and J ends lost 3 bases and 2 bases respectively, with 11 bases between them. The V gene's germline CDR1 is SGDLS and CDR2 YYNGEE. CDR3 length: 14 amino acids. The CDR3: CASSDSAGNYGYTF. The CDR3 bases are TGTGCCAGCAGCGACTCGGCAGGCAACTATGGCTACACCTTC.

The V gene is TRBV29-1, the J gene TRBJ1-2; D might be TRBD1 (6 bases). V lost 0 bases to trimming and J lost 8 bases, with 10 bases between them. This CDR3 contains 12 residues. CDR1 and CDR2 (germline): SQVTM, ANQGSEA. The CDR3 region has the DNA TGCAGCGTTGAAGAAGGGGGGGTCGGCTACACCTTC. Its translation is CSVEEGGVGYTF. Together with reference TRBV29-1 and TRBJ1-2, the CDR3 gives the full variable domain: SAVISQKPSRDICQRGTSLTIQCQVDSQVTMMFWYRQQPGQSLTLIATANQGSEATYESGFVIDKFPISRPNLTFSTLTVSNMSPEDSSIYLCSVEEGGVGYTFGSGTRLTVV.

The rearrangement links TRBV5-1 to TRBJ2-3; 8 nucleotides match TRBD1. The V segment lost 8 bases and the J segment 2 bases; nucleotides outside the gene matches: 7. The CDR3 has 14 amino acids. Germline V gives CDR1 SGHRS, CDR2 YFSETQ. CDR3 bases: TGCGCCAGGAGACAGGGGAGACACACAGATACGCAGTATTTT. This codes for CARRQGRHTDTQYF.

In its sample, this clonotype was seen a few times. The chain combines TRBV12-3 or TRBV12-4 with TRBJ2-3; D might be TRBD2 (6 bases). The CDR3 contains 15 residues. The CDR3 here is CAIQRRDPSTDTQYF. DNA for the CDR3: TGTGCGATCCAGAGGAGGGACCCTAGCACAGATACGCAGTATTTT.

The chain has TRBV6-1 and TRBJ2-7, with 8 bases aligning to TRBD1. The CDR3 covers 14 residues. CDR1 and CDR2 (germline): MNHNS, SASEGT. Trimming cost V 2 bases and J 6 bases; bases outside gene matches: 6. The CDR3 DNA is TGTGCCAGCAGTGAACTCGCAGGGGGCCGCGAGCAGTACTTC. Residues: CASSELAGGREQYF.

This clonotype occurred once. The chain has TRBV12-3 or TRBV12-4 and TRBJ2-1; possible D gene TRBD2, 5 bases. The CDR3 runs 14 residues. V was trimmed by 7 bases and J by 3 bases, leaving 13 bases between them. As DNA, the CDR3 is TGTGCCAGCAACCCTACTAGAGACTACAATGAGCAGTTCTTC. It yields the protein CASNPTRDYNEQFF.

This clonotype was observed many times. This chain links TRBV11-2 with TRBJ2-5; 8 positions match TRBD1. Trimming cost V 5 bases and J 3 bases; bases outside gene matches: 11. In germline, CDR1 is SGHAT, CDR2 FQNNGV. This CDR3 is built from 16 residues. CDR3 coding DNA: TGTGCCAGCAGCCACGGCTCGACAGGGGACGAAGAGACCCAGTACTTC. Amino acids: CASSHGSTGDEETQYF. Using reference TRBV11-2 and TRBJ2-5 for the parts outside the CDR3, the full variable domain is EAGVAQSPRYKIIEKRQSVAFWCNPISGHATLYWYQQILGQGPKLLIQFQNNGVVDDSQLPKDRFSAERLKGVDSTLKIQPAKLEDSAVYLCASSHGSTGDEETQYFGPGTRLLVL.

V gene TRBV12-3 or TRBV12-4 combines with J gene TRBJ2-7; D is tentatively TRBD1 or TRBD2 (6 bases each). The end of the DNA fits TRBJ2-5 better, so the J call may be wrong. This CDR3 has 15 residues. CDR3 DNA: TGTGCCAGCAGTGCACAGGGACTGGGAGGAGAGACCCAGTACTTC. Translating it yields CASSAQGLGGETQYF.

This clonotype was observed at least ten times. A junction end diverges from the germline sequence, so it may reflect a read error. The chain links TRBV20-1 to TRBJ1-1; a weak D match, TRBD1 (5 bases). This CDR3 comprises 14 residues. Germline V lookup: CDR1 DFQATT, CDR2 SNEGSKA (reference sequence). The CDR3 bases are TGCAGTGCACACCTCGGGGGGACGAACACTGAAGCCTTCTTT. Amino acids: CSAHLGGTNTEAFF.

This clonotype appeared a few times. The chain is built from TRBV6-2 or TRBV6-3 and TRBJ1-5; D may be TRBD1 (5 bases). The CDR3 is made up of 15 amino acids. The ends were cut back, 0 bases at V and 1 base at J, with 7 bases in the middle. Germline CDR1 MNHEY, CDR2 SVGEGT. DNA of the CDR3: TGTGCCAGCAGTTACTCCGGGGCCAGCAATCAGCCCCAGCATTTT. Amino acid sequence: CASSYSGASNQPQHF.